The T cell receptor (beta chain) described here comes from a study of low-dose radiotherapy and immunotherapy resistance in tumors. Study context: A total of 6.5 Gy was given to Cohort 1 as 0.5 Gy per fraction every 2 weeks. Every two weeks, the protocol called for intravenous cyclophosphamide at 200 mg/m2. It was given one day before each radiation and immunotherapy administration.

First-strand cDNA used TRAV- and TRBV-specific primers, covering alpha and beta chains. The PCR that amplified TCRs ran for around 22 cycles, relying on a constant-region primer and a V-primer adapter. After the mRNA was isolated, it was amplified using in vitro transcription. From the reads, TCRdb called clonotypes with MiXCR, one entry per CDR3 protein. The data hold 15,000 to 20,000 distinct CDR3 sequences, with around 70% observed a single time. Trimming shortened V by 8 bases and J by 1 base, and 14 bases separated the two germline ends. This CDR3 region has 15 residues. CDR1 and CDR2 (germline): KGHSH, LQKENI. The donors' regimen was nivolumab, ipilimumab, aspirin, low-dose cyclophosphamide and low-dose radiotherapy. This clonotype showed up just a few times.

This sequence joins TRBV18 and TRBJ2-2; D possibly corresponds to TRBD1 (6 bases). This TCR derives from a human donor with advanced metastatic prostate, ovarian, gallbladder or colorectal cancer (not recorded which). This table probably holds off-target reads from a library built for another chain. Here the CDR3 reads CASKTGQQNTGELFF. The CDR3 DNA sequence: TGTGCCAGCAAAACAGGGCAGCAGAACACCGGGGAGCTGTTTTTT.